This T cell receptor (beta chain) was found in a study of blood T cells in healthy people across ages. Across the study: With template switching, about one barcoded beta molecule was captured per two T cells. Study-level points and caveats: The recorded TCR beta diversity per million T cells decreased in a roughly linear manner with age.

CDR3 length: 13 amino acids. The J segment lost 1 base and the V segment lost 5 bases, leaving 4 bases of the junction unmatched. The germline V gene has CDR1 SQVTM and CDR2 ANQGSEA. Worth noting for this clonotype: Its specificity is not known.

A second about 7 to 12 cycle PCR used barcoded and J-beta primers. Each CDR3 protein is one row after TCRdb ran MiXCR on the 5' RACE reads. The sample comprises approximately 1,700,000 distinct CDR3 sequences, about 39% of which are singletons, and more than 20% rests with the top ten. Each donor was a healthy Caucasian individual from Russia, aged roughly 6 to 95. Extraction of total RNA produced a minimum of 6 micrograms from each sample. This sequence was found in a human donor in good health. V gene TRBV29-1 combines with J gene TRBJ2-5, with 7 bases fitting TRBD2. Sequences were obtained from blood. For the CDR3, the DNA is TGCAGCGTTAATCTAGCGGTCCAAGAGACCCAGTACTTC. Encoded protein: CSVNLAVQETQYF.